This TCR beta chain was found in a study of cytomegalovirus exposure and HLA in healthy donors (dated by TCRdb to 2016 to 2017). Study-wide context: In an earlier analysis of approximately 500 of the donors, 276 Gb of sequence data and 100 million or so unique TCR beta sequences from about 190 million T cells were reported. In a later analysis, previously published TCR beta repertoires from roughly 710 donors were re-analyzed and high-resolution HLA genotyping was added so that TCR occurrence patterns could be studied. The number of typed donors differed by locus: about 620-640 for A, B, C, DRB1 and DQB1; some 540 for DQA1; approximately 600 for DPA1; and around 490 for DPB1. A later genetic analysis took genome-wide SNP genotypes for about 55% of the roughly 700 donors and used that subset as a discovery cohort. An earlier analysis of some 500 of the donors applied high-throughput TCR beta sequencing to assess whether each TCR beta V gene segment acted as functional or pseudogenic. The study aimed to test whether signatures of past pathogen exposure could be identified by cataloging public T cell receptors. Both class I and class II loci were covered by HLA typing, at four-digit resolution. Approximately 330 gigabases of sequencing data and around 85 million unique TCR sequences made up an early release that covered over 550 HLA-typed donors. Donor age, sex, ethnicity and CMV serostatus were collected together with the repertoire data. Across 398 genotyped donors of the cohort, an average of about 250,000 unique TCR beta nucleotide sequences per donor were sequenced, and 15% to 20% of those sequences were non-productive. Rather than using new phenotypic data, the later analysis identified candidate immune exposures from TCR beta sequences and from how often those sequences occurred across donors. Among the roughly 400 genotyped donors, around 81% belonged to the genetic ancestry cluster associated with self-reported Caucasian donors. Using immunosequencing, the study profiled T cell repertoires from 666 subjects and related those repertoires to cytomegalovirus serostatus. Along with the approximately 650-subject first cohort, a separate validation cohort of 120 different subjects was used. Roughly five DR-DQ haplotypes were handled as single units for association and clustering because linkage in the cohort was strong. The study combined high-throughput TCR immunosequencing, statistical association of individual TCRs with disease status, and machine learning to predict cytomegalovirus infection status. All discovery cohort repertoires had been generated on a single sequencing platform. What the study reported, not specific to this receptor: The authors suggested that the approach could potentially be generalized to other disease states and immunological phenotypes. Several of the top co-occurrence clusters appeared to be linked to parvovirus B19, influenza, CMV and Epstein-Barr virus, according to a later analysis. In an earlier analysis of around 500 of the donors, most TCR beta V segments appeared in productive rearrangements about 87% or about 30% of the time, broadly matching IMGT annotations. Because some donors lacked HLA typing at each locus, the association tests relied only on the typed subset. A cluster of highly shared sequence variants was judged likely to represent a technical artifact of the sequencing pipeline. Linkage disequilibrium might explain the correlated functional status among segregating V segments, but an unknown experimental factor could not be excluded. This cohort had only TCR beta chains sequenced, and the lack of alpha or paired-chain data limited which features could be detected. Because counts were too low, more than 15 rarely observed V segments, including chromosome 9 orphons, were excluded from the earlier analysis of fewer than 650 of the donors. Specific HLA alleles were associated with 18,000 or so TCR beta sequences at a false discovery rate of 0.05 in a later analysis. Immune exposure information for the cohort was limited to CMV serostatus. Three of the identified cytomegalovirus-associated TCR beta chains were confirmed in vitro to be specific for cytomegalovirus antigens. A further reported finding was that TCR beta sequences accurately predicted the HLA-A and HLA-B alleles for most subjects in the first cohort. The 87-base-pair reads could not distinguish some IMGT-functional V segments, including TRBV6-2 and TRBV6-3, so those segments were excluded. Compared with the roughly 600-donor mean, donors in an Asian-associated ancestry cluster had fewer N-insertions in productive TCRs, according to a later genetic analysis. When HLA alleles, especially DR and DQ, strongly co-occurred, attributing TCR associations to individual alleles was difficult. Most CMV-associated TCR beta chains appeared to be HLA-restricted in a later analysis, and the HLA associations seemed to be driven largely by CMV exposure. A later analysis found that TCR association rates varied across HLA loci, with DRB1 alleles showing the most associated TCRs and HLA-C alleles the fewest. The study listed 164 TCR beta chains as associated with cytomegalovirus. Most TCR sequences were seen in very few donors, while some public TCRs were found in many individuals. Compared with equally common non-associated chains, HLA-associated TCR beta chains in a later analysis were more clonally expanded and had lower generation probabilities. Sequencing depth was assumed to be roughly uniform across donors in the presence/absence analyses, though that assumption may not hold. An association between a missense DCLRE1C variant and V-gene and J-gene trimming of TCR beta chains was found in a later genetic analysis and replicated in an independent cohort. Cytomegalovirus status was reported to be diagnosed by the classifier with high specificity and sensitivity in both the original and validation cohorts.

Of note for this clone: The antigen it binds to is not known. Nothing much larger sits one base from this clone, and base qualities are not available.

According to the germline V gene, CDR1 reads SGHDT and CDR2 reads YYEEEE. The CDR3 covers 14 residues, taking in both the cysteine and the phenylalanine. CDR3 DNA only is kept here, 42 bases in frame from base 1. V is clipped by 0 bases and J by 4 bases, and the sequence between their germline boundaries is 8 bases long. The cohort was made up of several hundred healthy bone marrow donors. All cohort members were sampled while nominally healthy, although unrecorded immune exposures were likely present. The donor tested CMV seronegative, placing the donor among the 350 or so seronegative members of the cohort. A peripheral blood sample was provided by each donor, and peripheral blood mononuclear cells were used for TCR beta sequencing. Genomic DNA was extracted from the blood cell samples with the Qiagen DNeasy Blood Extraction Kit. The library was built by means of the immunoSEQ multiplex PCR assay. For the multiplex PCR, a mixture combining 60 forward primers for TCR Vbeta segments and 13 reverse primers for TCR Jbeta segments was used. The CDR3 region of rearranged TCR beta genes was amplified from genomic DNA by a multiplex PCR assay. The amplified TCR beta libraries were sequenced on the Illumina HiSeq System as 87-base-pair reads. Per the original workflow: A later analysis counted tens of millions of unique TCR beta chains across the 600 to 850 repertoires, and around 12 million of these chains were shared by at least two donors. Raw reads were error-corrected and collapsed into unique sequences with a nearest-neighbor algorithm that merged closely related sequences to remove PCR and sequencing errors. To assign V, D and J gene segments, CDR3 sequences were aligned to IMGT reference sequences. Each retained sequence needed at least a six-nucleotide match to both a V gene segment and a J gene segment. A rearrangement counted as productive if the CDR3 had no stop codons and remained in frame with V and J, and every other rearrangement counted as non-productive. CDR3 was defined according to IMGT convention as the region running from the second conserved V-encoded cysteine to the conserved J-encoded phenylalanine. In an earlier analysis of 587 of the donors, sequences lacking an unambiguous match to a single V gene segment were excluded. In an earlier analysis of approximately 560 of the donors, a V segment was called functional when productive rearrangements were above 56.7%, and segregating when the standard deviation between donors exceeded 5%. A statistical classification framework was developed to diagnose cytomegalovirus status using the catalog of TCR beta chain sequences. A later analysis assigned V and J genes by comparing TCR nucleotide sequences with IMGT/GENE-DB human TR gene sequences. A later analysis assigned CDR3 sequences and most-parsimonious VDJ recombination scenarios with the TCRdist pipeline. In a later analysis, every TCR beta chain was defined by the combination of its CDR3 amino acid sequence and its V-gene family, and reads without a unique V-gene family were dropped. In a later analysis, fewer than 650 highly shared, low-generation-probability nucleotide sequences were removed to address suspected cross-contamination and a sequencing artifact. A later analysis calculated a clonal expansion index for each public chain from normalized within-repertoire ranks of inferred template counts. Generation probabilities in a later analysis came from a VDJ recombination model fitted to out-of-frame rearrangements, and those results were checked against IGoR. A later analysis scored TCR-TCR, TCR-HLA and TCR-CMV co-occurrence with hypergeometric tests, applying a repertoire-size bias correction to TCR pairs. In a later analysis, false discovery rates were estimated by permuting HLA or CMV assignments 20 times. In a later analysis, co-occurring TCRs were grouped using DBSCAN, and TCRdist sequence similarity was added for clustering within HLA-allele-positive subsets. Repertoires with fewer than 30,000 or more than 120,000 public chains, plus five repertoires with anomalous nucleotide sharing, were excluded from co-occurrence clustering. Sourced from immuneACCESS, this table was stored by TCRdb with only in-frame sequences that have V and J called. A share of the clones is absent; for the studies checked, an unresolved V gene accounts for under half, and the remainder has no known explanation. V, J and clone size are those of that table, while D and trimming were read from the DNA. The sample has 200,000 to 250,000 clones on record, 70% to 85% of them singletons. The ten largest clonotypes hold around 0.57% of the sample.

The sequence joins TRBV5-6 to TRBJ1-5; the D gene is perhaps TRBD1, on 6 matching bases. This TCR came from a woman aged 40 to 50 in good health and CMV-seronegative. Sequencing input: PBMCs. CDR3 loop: CASSLAQGNQPQHF. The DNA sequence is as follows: TGTGCCAGCAGCTTGGCGCAGGGGAATCAGCCCCAGCATTTT.